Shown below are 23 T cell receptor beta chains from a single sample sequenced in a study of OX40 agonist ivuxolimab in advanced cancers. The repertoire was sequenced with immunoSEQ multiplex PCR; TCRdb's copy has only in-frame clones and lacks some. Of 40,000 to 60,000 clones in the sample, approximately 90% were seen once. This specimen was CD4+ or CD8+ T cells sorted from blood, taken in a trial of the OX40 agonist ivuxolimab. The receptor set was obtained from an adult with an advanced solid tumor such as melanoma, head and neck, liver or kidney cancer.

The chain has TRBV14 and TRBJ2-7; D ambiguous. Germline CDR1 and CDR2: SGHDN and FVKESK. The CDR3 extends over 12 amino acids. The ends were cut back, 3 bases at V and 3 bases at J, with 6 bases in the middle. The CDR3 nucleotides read TGTGCCAGCAGCCATCTCGGCTACGAGCAGTACTTC. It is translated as CASSHLGYEQYF.

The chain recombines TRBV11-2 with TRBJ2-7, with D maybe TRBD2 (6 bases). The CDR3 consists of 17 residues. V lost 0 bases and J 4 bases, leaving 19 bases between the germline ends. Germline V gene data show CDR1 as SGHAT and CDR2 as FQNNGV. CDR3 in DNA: TGTGCCAGCAGCTTAGAGGCGGGGACCGTAGTGTATTACGAGCAGTACTTC. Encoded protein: CASSLEAGTVVYYEQYF. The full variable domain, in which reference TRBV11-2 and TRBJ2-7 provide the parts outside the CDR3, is EAGVAQSPRYKIIEKRQSVAFWCNPISGHATLYWYQQILGQGPKLLIQFQNNGVVDDSQLPKDRFSAERLKGVDSTLKIQPAKLEDSAVYLCASSLEAGTVVYYEQYFGPGTRLTVT.

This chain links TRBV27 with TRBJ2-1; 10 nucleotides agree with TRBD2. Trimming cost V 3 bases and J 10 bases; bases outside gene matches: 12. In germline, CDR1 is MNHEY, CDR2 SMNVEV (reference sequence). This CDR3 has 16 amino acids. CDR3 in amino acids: CASSFFSGGARREQFF. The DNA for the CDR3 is TGTGCCAGCAGTTTTTTCAGCGGGGGGGCCAGACGGGAGCAGTTCTTC.

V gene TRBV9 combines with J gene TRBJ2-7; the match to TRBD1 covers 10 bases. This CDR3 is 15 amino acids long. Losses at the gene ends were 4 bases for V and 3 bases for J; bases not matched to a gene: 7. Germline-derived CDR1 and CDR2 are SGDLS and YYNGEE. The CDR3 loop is CASSMPRTGGYEQYF. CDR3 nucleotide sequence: TGTGCCAGCAGCATGCCAAGGACAGGGGGCTACGAGCAGTACTTC.

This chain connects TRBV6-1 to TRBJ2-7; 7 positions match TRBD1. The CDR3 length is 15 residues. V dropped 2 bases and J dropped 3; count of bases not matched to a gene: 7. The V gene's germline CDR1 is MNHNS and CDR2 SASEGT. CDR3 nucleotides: TGTGCCAGCAGTGAAACAGGGGACCCGGGCTACGAGCAGTACTTC. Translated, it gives CASSETGDPGYEQYF.

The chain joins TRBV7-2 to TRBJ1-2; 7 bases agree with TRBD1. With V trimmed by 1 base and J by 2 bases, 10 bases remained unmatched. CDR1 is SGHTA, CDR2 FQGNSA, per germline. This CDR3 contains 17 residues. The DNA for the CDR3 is TGTGCCAGCAGCTTAGGGGGACAGATAATTCCCAACTATGGCTACACCTTC. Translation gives CASSLGGQIIPNYGYTF.

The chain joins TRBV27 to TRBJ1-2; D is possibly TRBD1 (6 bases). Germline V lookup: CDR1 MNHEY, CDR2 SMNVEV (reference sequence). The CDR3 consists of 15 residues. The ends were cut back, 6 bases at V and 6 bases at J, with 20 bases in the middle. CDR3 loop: CASSVVGGAKDGYTF. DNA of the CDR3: TGTGCCAGCAGCGTCGTTGGGGGGGCGAAGGATGGCTACACCTTC.

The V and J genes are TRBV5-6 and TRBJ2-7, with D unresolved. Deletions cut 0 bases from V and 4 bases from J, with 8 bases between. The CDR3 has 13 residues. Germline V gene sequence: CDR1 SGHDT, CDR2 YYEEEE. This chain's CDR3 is CASSLVTAYEQYF. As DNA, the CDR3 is TGTGCCAGCAGCTTGGTGACCGCGTACGAGCAGTACTTC.

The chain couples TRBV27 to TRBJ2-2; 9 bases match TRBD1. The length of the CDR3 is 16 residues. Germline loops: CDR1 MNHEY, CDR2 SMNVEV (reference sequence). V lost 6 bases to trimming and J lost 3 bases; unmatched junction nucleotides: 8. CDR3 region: CASRVGTGSYTGELFF. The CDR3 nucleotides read TGTGCCAGCAGAGTTGGGACAGGGTCGTACACCGGGGAGCTGTTTTTT.

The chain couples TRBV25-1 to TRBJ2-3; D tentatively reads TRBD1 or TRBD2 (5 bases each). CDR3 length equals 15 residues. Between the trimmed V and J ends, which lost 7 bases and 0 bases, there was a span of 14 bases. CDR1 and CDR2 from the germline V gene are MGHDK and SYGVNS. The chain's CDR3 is CASNPGAPSTDTQYF. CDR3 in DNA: TGTGCCAGCAACCCCGGGGCCCCAAGCACAGATACGCAGTATTTT.

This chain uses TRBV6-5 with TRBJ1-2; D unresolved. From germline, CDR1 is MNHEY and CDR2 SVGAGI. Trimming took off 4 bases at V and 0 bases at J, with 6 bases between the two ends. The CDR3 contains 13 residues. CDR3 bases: TGTGCCAGCAGTTTAAGTCCTAACTATGGCTACACCTTC. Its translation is CASSLSPNYGYTF.

The CDR3 here is CASSLSRGKGEKLFF. The CDR3 coding sequence is TGTGCCAGCAGTTTATCGCGGGGGAAAGGTGAAAAACTGTTTTTT. The chain joins TRBV27 to TRBJ1-4, with D perhaps TRBD1 (5 bases). The V and J ends lost 0 bases and 7 bases respectively, with 12 bases between them. This CDR3 has 15 amino acids. In germline, CDR1 is MNHEY, CDR2 SMNVEV (reference sequence).

The CDR3: CASSVGPLYEQYF. CDR3 DNA: TGTGCCAGCAGCGTAGGCCCTTTATACGAGCAGTACTTC. This chain uses TRBV9 with TRBJ2-7; no definite D call. The CDR3 contains 13 residues. The germline gives CDR1 SGDLS, CDR2 YYNGEE. V was clipped by 0 bases and J by 4 bases, with 8 bases between them. Drawing the rest from reference TRBV9 and TRBJ2-7, the complete variable domain is DSGVTQTPKHLITATGQRVTLRCSPRSGDLSVYWYQQSLDQGLQFLIQYYNGEERAKGNILERFSAQQFPDLHSELNLSSLELGDSALYFCASSVGPLYEQYFGPGTRLTVT.

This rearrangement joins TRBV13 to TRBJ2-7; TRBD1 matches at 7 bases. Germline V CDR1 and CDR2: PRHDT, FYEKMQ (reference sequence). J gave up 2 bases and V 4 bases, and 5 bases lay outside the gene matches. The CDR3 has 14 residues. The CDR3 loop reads CASSSWDSPYEQYF. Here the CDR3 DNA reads TGTGCCAGCAGCTCATGGGACAGCCCCTACGAGCAGTACTTC.

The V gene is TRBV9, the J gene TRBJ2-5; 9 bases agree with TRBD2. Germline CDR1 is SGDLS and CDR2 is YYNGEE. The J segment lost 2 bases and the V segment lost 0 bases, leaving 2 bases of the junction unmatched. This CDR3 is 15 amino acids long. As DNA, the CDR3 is TGTGCCAGCAGCGTAGAGGGACTAGCTCAAGAGACCCAGTACTTC. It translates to CASSVEGLAQETQYF. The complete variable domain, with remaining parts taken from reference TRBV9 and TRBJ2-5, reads DSGVTQTPKHLITATGQRVTLRCSPRSGDLSVYWYQQSLDQGLQFLIQYYNGEERAKGNILERFSAQQFPDLHSELNLSSLELGDSALYFCASSVEGLAQETQYFGPGTRLLVL.

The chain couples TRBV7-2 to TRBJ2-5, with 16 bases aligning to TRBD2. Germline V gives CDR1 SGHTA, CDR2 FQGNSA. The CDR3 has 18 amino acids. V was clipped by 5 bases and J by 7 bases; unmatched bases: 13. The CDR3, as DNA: TGTGCCAGCAGCCTCAAGATGGGACTAGCGGGGGGGCCAGCGACCCAGTACTTC. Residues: CASSLKMGLAGGPATQYF.

CDR3 amino acids: CASSGDRLDEQYF. For the CDR3, the DNA is TGTGCCAGCAGCGGAGACAGGTTGGACGAGCAGTACTTC. The chain uses TRBV7-9 and TRBJ2-7; D possibly corresponds to TRBD1 (6 bases). Trimming shortened V by 5 bases and J by 5 bases, and 13 bases separated the two germline ends. The CDR3 is made up of 13 amino acids. From germline, CDR1 is SEHNR and CDR2 FQNEAQ (reference sequence).

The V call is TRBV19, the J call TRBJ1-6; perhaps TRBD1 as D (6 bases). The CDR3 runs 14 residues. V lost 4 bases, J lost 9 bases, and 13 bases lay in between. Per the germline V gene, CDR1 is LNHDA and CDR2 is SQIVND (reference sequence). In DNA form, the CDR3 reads TGTGCCAGTAGTAGTTCAGGGGAGGTTTCACCCCTCCACTTT. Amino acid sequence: CASSSSGEVSPLHF. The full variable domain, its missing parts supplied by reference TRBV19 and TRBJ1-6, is DGGITQSPKYLFRKEGQNVTLSCEQNLNHDAMYWYRQDPGQGLRLIYYSQIVNDFQKGDIAEGYSVSREKKESFPLTVTSAQKNPTAFYLCASSSSGEVSPLHFGNGTRLTVT.

The CDR3 nucleotides read TGTGCCAGCAGCTTCGATAGCGGTGCGAAACAAGAGACCCAGTACTTC. Translating gives CASSFDSGAKQETQYF. The chain uses TRBV11-2 and TRBJ2-5; D might be TRBD2 (6 bases). This CDR3 contains 16 residues. Germline loops: CDR1 SGHAT, CDR2 FQNNGV. Trimming took off 3 bases at V and 2 bases at J, with 16 bases between the two ends.

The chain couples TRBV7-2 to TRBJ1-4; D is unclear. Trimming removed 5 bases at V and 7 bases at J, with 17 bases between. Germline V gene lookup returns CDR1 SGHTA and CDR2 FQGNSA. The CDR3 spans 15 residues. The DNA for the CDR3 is TGTGCCAGCAGCGAACCCGACAAGACATCTGAAAAACTGTTTTTT. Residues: CASSEPDKTSEKLFF.

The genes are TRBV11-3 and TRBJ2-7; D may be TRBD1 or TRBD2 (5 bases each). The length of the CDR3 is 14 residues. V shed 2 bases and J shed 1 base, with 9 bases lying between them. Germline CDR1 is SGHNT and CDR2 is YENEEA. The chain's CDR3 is CASSLNEGSYEQYF. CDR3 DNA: TGTGCCAGCAGCTTAAATGAGGGGTCCTACGAGCAGTACTTC.

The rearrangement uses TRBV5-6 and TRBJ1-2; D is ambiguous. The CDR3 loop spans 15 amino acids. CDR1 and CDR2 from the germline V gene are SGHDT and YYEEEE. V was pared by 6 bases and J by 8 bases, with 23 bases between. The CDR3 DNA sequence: TGTGCCAGCACCATACTCGACGAGGGAGTCAGAGGCTACACCTTC. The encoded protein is CASTILDEGVRGYTF.

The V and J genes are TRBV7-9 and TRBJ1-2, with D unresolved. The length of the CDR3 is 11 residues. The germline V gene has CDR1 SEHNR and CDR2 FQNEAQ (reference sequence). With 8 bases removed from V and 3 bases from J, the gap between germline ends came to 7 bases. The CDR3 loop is CASPNHYGYTF. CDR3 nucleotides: TGTGCCAGCCCGAATCACTATGGCTACACCTTC.